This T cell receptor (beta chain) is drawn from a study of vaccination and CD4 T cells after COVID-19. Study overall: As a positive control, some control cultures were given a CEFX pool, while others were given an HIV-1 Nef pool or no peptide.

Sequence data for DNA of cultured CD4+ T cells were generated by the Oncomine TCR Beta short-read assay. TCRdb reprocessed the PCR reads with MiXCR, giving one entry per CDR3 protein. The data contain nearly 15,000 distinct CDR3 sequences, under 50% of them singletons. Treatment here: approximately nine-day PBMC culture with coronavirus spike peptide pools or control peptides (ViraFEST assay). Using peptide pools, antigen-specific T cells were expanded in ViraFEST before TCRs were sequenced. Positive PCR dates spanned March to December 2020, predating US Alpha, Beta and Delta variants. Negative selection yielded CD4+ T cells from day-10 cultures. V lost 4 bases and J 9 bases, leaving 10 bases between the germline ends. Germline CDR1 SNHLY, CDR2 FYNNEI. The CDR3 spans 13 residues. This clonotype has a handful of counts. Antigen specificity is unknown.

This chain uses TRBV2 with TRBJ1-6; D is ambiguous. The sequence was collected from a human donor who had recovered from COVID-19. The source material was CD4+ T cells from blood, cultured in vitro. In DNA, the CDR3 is TGTGCCAGCAGTGCCGAGACGGGTTCACCCCTCCACTTT. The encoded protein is CASSAETGSPLHF.